This TCR beta chain was sequenced for a study of tumor-infiltrating lymphocytes in localized non-small cell lung cancer. In the study overall: The cohort mixed smokers and never-smokers, several histologies, and some post-neoadjuvant-chemotherapy samples.

With 0 bases removed from V and 7 bases from J, the gap between germline ends came to 13 bases. Germline values: CDR1 SGDLS, CDR2 YYNGEE. The CDR3 covers 14 residues. TCRdb's table, derived via immunoSEQ multiplex PCR, lists solely in-frame clones and lacks some. This table holds 20,000 to 30,000 clones, 69% found once. Study conclusions and caveats: Tumor T-cell fraction was not associated with recurrence-free survival.

Turning to this clone: The antigen is not known.

J is TRBJ1-2 and V is TRBV9; weak D call: TRBD1 (5 bases). This TCR derives from a human donor with non-small cell lung cancer. Sequencing was performed on lung tumor tissue. The CDR3 is CASSVGRGLGGYTF. The CDR3 region has the DNA TGTGCCAGCAGCGTAGGGCGGGGCTTGGGTGGCTACACCTTC.